The 28 T cell receptor beta chains given below trace back to one sample, sequenced in a study of human T cells and chemical hapten exposure. MiXCR, applied by TCRdb to the RACE reads, yields one record per CDR3 protein. Of 150,000 to 200,000 distinct CDR3 sequences in the sample, about a quarter were seen once. Time point specified: patch test 3, about 24 weeks after DPC sensitization. Treatment noted: therapeutic diphenylcyclopropenone sensitization with weekly scalp DPC. Source: whole blood, taken in connection with sensitization to the hapten diphenylcyclopropenone (DPC). Receptors were obtained from a woman younger than 30 with alopecia areata. Some clones in this sample may be carry-over from other donors' samples.

The chain employs TRBV6-2 or TRBV6-3 and TRBJ1-2; 10 bases line up with TRBD1. This CDR3 comprises 16 residues. After removal of 7 bases from V and 4 bases from J, the junction contained 12 bases not matched to a gene. The germline CDR1 and CDR2 sequences are MNHEY and SVGEGT. CDR3 sequence: CASNRDRGPVSYGYTF. The DNA for the CDR3 is TGTGCCAGCAACCGGGACAGGGGACCGGTGAGCTATGGCTACACCTTC.

The rearrangement joins TRBV9 to TRBJ2-7, with D perhaps TRBD1 (8 bases). There are 14 residues in the CDR3. V dropped 4 bases and J dropped 7 bases, with 18 bases sitting between them. Per the germline V gene, CDR1 is SGDLS and CDR2 is YYNGEE. DNA for the CDR3: TGTGCCAGCAGCCCCGTCCCACAGGGGGGGGAGCAGTACTTC. Its translation: CASSPVPQGGEQYF.

The rearrangement uses TRBV15 and TRBJ2-3, with D tentatively TRBD1 (6 bases). CDR3 length equals 17 residues. V lost 0 bases, J lost 1 base, and 14 bases lay in between. The germline V gene encodes CDR1 LNHNV and CDR2 YYDKDF (reference sequence). DNA of the CDR3: TGTGCCACCAGCAGAGAGCCTCAGGGGTATGGCACAGATACGCAGTATTTT. It translates to CATSREPQGYGTDTQYF.

This clonotype was seen a handful of times. This chain links TRBV6-2 or TRBV6-3 with TRBJ2-7, with 8 positions matching TRBD1. This CDR3 has 13 residues. V was clipped by 7 bases and J by 3 bases; unmatched bases: 5. Germline-derived CDR1 and CDR2 are MNHEY and SVGEGT. CDR3 sequence (DNA): TGTGCCAGCAACCACGGGACAGGCTACGAGCAGTACTTC. Its translation: CASNHGTGYEQYF.

CDR3 coding DNA: TGTGCCAGCAGCCAAGTTACAGGGGAAGTAATAGATACGCAGTATTTT. Translation: CASSQVTGEVIDTQYF. V gene TRBV4-2 combines with J gene TRBJ2-3; 7 bases align to TRBD1. CDR3 length equals 16 residues. The germline V gene encodes CDR1 LGHNA and CDR2 YNFKEQ. Trimming took 1 base from V and 5 from J; bases not matched to a gene: 9.

The rearrangement links TRBV7-2 to TRBJ2-3; TRBD2 matches 13 bases. This CDR3 contains 16 residues. The germline V gene encodes CDR1 SGHTA and CDR2 FQGNSA. V lost 6 bases to trimming and J lost 2 bases; unmatched junction nucleotides: 5. The CDR3 DNA follows: TGTGCCAGCAGAAGGACTAGCGGGGGATTCACAGATACGCAGTATTTT. Encoded protein: CASRRTSGGFTDTQYF.

The sample holds a few counts of this clonotype. The V gene is TRBV4-1, the J gene TRBJ2-3; 10 nucleotides align to TRBD1. Germline CDR1 reads MGHRA; CDR2 reads YSYEKL. V lost 2 bases, J lost 8 bases, and 19 bases stayed unmatched. The CDR3 spans 19 residues. The CDR3 DNA is TGCGCCAGCAGCCAAATCAGAGGGGACCGGGACAGGGGTTCGGGTACGCAGTATTTT. It yields the protein CASSQIRGDRDRGSGTQYF.

This clonotype was seen more than once but under ten times. This rearrangement joins TRBV6-2 or TRBV6-3 to TRBJ1-1, with 7 bases that match TRBD1. From germline, CDR1 is MNHEY and CDR2 SVGEGT. The V segment lost 8 bases and the J segment 8 bases; nucleotides outside the gene matches: 11. CDR3 length: 13 residues. The CDR3 is CASVRGNRGEAFF. The CDR3 DNA is TGTGCCAGCGTCCGCGGGAACAGGGGAGAAGCTTTCTTT.

The chain recombines TRBV5-1 with TRBJ2-1, with 10 bases fitting TRBD2. The V segment lost 6 bases and the J segment 9 bases; nucleotides outside the gene matches: 9. Germline V CDR1 and CDR2: SGHRS, YFSETQ. The length of the CDR3 is 14 residues. The CDR3 reads CASNPSGSAGEQFF. The CDR3 DNA reads as TGCGCCAGCAACCCTAGCGGGAGCGCGGGTGAGCAGTTCTTC.

The gene calls are TRBV4-1 and TRBJ1-6, with D uncertain. Trimming took 1 base from V and 2 from J, leaving 9 bases between them. The CDR3 runs 16 residues. Germline loops: CDR1 MGHRA, CDR2 YSYEKL. CDR3 in DNA: TGCGCCAGCAGCCAAGGGCAAAGAACCTATAATTCACCCCTCCACTTT. The encoded protein is CASSQGQRTYNSPLHF.

V is TRBV29-1 and J is TRBJ2-5; perhaps TRBD1 as D (6 bases). V was pared by 1 base and J by 2 bases, with 14 bases between. Germline V gene sequence: CDR1 SQVTM, CDR2 ANQGSEA. This CDR3 is 15 amino acids long. The CDR3: CSVEGGTGRQETQYF. CDR3 nucleotide sequence: TGCAGCGTTGAAGGGGGTACAGGGCGTCAAGAGACCCAGTACTTC.

The rearrangement links TRBV7-2 to TRBJ1-5; 9 positions agree with TRBD1. The ends lost 5 bases at V and 6 bases at J; junction bases unmatched: 5. From germline, CDR1 is SGHTA and CDR2 FQGNSA. This CDR3 comprises 14 residues. The CDR3 DNA reads TGTGCCAGCAGCCCACAGGGGGCGGTTCAGCCCCAGCATTTT. Its protein is CASSPQGAVQPQHF.

This clonotype showed up just a few times. The rearrangement links TRBV4-1 to TRBJ1-4; possibly TRBD1 for D (6 bases). Germline V gene data show CDR1 as MGHRA and CDR2 as YSYEKL. The CDR3 totals 11 residues. V lost 5 bases, J lost 14 bases, and 12 bases lay in between. Written as DNA, the CDR3 is TGCGCCAGCAGCAGGGGGGACAAGCTGTTTTTT. This codes for CASSRGDKLFF.

This clonotype was seen a handful of times. The chain links TRBV7-9 to TRBJ2-3, with no clear D. Trimming pared 1 base from V and 4 bases from J, leaving 15 bases between. Germline values: CDR1 SEHNR, CDR2 FQNEAQ (reference sequence). The CDR3 is made up of 16 amino acids. The CDR3 DNA is TGTGCCAGCAGCTTAGGTCGGTCCTCCGAAGCAGATACGCAGTATTTT. This codes for CASSLGRSSEADTQYF.

This clonotype was observed a handful of times. The gene calls are TRBV9 and TRBJ2-1, with 10 bases matching TRBD2. Unmatched junction bases numbered 5, after V lost 5 bases and J lost 3 bases. Looked up from germline, CDR1 is SGDLS and CDR2 is YYNGEE. This CDR3 has 15 residues. The CDR3 region is CASSPGLADYNEQFF. The CDR3 DNA follows: TGTGCCAGCAGTCCTGGACTAGCGGACTACAATGAGCAGTTCTTC.

The gene calls are TRBV5-1 and TRBJ2-7; D possibly uses TRBD1 or TRBD2 (5 bases each). The germline V and J ends were trimmed by 5 bases and 0 bases, with 12 bases remaining between them. Germline values: CDR1 SGHRS, CDR2 YFSETQ. The CDR3 runs to 14 residues. The CDR3 loop reads CASRTGTTSYEQYF. CDR3 sequence (DNA): TGCGCCAGCAGAACCGGGACGACCTCCTACGAGCAGTACTTC.

The chain carries TRBV6-5 and TRBJ2-7; no definite D call. This CDR3 comprises 15 residues. Germline CDR1 MNHEY, CDR2 SVGAGI. The V end lost 2 bases, the J end lost 5 bases, and 16 bases lay between the germline ends. In nucleotides, the CDR3 is TGTGCCAGCAGTTACCAACAGATAAGTCGTGACGAGCAGTACTTC. Translating it yields CASSYQQISRDEQYF.

Only a few counts were recorded for this clonotype. CDR3 sequence reads: CASSYSRTGGINNSPLHF. The CDR3 nucleotides are TGTGCCAGCAGTTACTCGAGGACAGGGGGAATTAATAATTCACCCCTCCACTTT. The rearrangement joins TRBV6-6 to TRBJ1-6; 10 nucleotides align to TRBD1. There are 18 residues in the CDR3. Per germline, CDR1 MNHNY and CDR2 SVGAGI (reference sequence). The J segment lost 5 bases and the V segment lost 0 bases, leaving 7 bases of the junction unmatched.

The rearrangement links TRBV6-2 or TRBV6-3 to TRBJ2-4; weak D call: TRBD2 (7 bases). The CDR3 is 16 amino acids. V lost 2 bases and J 4 bases, leaving 15 bases between the germline ends. CDR1 is MNHEY, CDR2 SVGEGT, per germline. The CDR3 bases are TGTGCCAGCAGTTACGGGGGGGGCCCCTCGAAAAACATTCAGTACTTC. Translation gives CASSYGGGPSKNIQYF.

The J gene is TRBJ1-5, the V gene TRBV20-1; weak D call: TRBD1 (6 bases). The CDR3 sequence is 16 residues long. Germline-derived CDR1 and CDR2 are DFQATT and SNEGSKA (reference sequence). V lost 1 base to trimming and J lost 4 bases, with 17 bases between them. The CDR3 protein is CSARVPGEGGNQPQHF. CDR3 nucleotides: TGCAGTGCTAGAGTCCCGGGGGAGGGGGGAAATCAGCCCCAGCATTTT.

The rearrangement uses TRBV6-5 and TRBJ1-1; D may be TRBD1 (6 bases). The CDR3 runs to 11 residues. V shed 8 bases and J shed 3 bases, with 7 bases lying between them. Germline loops: CDR1 MNHEY, CDR2 SVGAGI. The CDR3 region is CASYRDTEAFF. CDR3 sequence (DNA): TGTGCCAGCTACAGGGACACTGAAGCTTTCTTT.

The chain uses TRBV20-1 and TRBJ1-4; perhaps TRBD1 as D (6 bases). This CDR3 region has 14 residues. The ends were cut back, 6 bases at V and 4 bases at J, with 15 bases in the middle. The germline CDR1 and CDR2 sequences are DFQATT and SNEGSKA (reference sequence). The CDR3 DNA is TGCAGTGCCGCACCAGGACAGATTAATGAAAAACTGTTTTTT. It yields the protein CSAAPGQINEKLFF.

This clonotype was found a few times. CDR3 loop: CASSYGRDYGYTF. The CDR3 nucleotides are TGTGCCAGCAGTTACGGCAGGGACTATGGCTACACCTTC. V and J are TRBV6-5 and TRBJ1-2; D perhaps matches TRBD1 (5 bases). The V gene lost 2 bases and the J gene lost 3 bases, with 7 bases spanning the gap. Germline V gene lookup returns CDR1 MNHEY and CDR2 SVGAGI. There are 13 residues in the CDR3.

There are a few counts of this clonotype. The chain carries TRBV12-3 or TRBV12-4 and TRBJ2-3, with D maybe TRBD1 (5 bases). The V and J ends lost 5 bases and 6 bases respectively, with 12 bases between them. The CDR3 totals 13 residues. The CDR3 loop reads CASSNQGRDTQYF. CDR3 nucleotide sequence: TGTGCCAGCAGTAACCAGGGAAGGGATACGCAGTATTTT.

This clonotype has more than one count but fewer than ten. The genes are TRBV20-1 and TRBJ2-5; 13 bases line up with TRBD2. With V trimmed by 7 bases and J by 5 bases, 7 bases remained unmatched. There are 14 residues in the CDR3. Germline CDR1 DFQATT, CDR2 SNEGSKA (reference sequence). The CDR3 DNA reads TGCAGTGGTTGGACTAGCGGGGGACTTGAGACCCAGTACTTC. This gives the protein CSGWTSGGLETQYF.

In its sample, this clonotype was seen a few times. The gene calls are TRBV30 and TRBJ1-2; 7 bases map to TRBD1. The CDR3 totals 11 residues. V lost 3 bases, J lost 8 bases, and 3 bases stayed unmatched. The V gene's germline CDR1 is GTSNPN and CDR2 SVGIG (reference sequence). The CDR3 nucleotides are TGTGCCTGGAGCACAGGGGTGGGCTACACCTTC. Amino acids: CAWSTGVGYTF.

The rearrangement joins TRBV11-2 to TRBJ1-2; no clear D. Germline values: CDR1 SGHAT, CDR2 FQNNGV. The CDR3 extends over 13 amino acids. The V end lost 0 bases, the J end lost 7 bases, and 9 bases lay between the germline ends. The CDR3: CASSLEIGSGYTF. The CDR3 nucleotides read TGTGCCAGCAGCTTAGAGATCGGTTCTGGCTACACCTTC.

CDR3 sequence reads: CASSSQENNSPLHF. CDR3 bases: TGTGCCAGCAGTAGTCAGGAGAATAATTCACCCCTCCACTTT. The chain has TRBV25-1 and TRBJ1-6, with unresolved D. The V gene's germline CDR1 is MGHDK and CDR2 SYGVNS. There are 14 residues in the CDR3. The V end was cut by 5 bases, the J end by 5 bases, with 10 bases between.